Listed below are T cell receptor beta chains from one sample, sequenced in a study of T cell responses to AZD1222 COVID-19 vaccine. This table comes from immunoSEQ multiplex PCR, and its TCRdb copy is limited to in-frame clones, with some not included. The sample contains around 110,000 clones, roughly nine tenths of which appear only once. The source was peripheral blood, collected 28 days after the second AZD1222 dose. These TCRs come from an adult who received the AZD1222 COVID-19 vaccine. Each CDR3 is given with its conserved first and last residue. D genes are given only for firm matches. Clone sizes are given selectively: once, few, many, or a class where the clone is expanded.

D gene	V gene	clone size	J gene	CDR3 protein	CDR3 DNA
TRBD2	TRBV24-1	-	TRBJ2-3	CATSPPGTNTDTQYF	TGTGCCACCAGTCCTCCCGGGACTAACACAGATACGCAGTATTTT
-	TRBV23-1	-	TRBJ1-6	CASSTQQYSPLHF	TGCGCCAGCAGTACCCAACAGTATTCACCCCTCCACTTT
-	TRBV28	-	TRBJ2-7	CASSSTTGKRTYEQYF	TGTGCCAGCAGTTCCACCACCGGAAAACGGACCTACGAGCAGTACTTC
-	TRBV5-4	-	TRBJ2-3	CASSFQGGTDTQYF	TGTGCCAGCAGCTTTCAGGGAGGCACAGATACGCAGTATTTT
-	TRBV7-8	few	TRBJ1-5	CASSLTGRIHSNQPQHF	TGTGCCAGCAGCCTGACTGGACGTATACATAGCAATCAGCCCCAGCATTTT
-	TRBV6-1	-	TRBJ1-2	CASSEQRRVNGYTF	TGTGCCAGCAGTGAGCAAAGAAGGGTCAATGGCTACACCTTC
-	TRBV4-1	-	TRBJ1-2	CASSQDDSNYGYTF	TGCGCCAGCAGCCAAGATGACAGTAACTATGGCTACACCTTC
TRBD1	TRBV6-5	-	TRBJ1-2	CASSPRQGALNGYTF	TGTGCCAGCAGTCCCCGACAGGGGGCGCTTAATGGCTACACCTTC
-	TRBV20-1	once	TRBJ1-1	CSASTGQKMGTEAFF	TGCAGTGCTAGTACCGGACAAAAAATGGGCACTGAAGCTTTCTTT
-	TRBV11-2	-	TRBJ2-7	CASSHGPGATSYEQYF	TGTGCCAGCAGCCATGGCCCCGGGGCGACTTCCTACGAGCAGTACTTC
-	TRBV7-2	-	TRBJ1-1	CASSLRGGPRYNTEAFF	TGTGCCAGCAGCTTGAGGGGTGGTCCCAGATATAACACTGAAGCTTTCTTT
TRBD2	TRBV29-1	once	TRBJ2-3	CSTLSGVTSTDTQYF	TGCAGCACCCTTAGCGGGGTGACTAGCACAGATACGCAGTATTTT
-	TRBV2	-	TRBJ2-2	CASTEEGTGELFF	TGTGCCAGCACCGAGGAGGGAACCGGGGAGCTGTTTTTT
-	TRBV7-2	-	TRBJ2-1	CASSPSAVRLGEQFF	TGTGCCAGCAGCCCCAGCGCGGTGAGGTTGGGTGAGCAGTTCTTC
TRBD1	TRBV4-3	-	TRBJ1-4	CASSQDRGWDREKLFF	TGCGCCAGCAGCCAAGATAGGGGTTGGGACAGGGAAAAACTGTTTTTT
TRBD2	TRBV6-4	-	TRBJ2-3	CASSETSGGTDTQYF	TGTGCCAGCAGTGAGACTAGCGGGGGCACAGATACGCAGTATTTT
-	TRBV5-1	-	TRBJ2-3	CASSLETTGRDTQYF	TGCGCCAGCAGCTTGGAGACCACAGGGAGAGATACGCAGTATTTT
TRBD2	TRBV7-2	-	TRBJ2-3	CASSLRLAEITDTQYF	TGTGCCAGCAGCTTACGTCTAGCGGAGATCACAGATACGCAGTATTTT
TRBD1	TRBV2	-	TRBJ2-1	CASRTGYEQFF	TGTGCCAGCAGGACAGGGTATGAGCAGTTCTTC
TRBD1	TRBV4-1	-	TRBJ1-5	CASSQAGTGGVGNQPQHF	TGCGCCAGCAGCCAAGCCGGGACAGGGGGGGTTGGCAATCAGCCCCAGCATTTT
-	TRBV27	-	TRBJ2-7	CASSPHQSYEQYF	TGTGCCAGCAGTCCCCATCAGTCCTACGAGCAGTACTTC
-	TRBV28	-	TRBJ1-2	CASSWQNYGYTF	TGTGCCAGCAGTTGGCAGAACTATGGCTACACCTTC
TRBD1	TRBV10-1	-	TRBJ1-1	CASTFQGAYTEAFF	TGCGCCAGCACCTTTCAGGGGGCTTACACTGAAGCTTTCTTT
-	TRBV28	-	TRBJ1-1	CASMRLSTEAFF	TGTGCCAGCATGAGGTTGAGCACTGAAGCTTTCTTT
TRBD1	TRBV13	once	TRBJ1-2	CASSFDRGNYGYTF	TGTGCCAGCAGCTTCGACAGGGGTAACTATGGCTACACCTTC
-	TRBV19	-	TRBJ1-2	CASSSQLSNYGYTF	TGTGCCAGTAGTAGTCAACTATCTAACTATGGCTACACCTTC
-	TRBV25-1	-	TRBJ2-2	CASSEYRDGGELFF	TGTGCCAGCAGTGAATACAGGGACGGGGGGGAGCTGTTTTTT
-	TRBV5-1	-	TRBJ1-1	CASSLQQENTEAFF	TGCGCCAGCAGCTTACAACAGGAGAACACTGAAGCTTTCTTT
-	TRBV6-5	-	TRBJ1-2	CASSYLPGTAYGYTF	TGTGCCAGCAGTTACCTCCCCGGGACGGCATATGGCTACACCTTC